This TCR beta chain appears in the sequencing data of a study of tumor and adjacent non-tumor tissue in lung cancer. The library came from three nested PCR rounds adapted from ARM-PCR protocols. TCRdb re-derived calls from the multiplex PCR reads in MiXCR, one entry per CDR3 protein. The sample has around 100,000 distinct CDR3 sequences, about 60% seen once. Germline V CDR1 and CDR2: SGHRS, YFSETQ. This CDR3 is built from 15 residues. With regard to this clonotype: Sequence at one end of the junction differs from germline and may be a read error.

The template was RNA from unsorted bulk tissue. More than 3 cm separated this lung sample from the edge of the tumor. Sequencing used distant non-tumor lung tissue. The chain carries TRBV5-1 and TRBJ1-4; D gene ambiguous. This receptor was identified in a man between 25 and 39 years old with non-small cell lung cancer. In DNA form, the CDR3 reads TGCGCCAGTAGCTTGGTGATGGGTATTACCCAAAAACTGTTTTTT. Encoded protein: CASSLVMGITQKLFF.